This T cell receptor beta chain was sequenced for a study of identical twins. The CDR3 length is 16 residues. V lost 7 bases, J lost 4 bases, and 11 bases stayed unmatched. Healthy Caucasian individuals made up all the donors. General observations from the study: The study found weaker excess twin sharing in beta out-of-frame sequences. Whereas memory repertoires showed no such difference, abundant cord blood beta clonotypes carried fewer insertions.

From the 5' RACE reads, TCRdb called clonotypes with MiXCR, one entry per CDR3 protein. The sample gives approximately 690,000 distinct CDR3 sequences, 5.5% to 6.5% of which show up once; under 2% is in the top ten. This clonotype was seen at least ten times. Its antigen is undetermined. Sequenced: naive T cells sorted from blood. The chain employs TRBV12-3 or TRBV12-4 and TRBJ2-4; 9 bases fit TRBD1. The sequence was collected from a man younger than 35 in good health. The CDR3 sequence: CASKRDQGQGKNIQYF. CDR3 DNA: TGTGCCAGCAAGAGAGACCAAGGACAGGGGAAAAACATTCAGTACTTC.